A selection of T cell receptor beta chains follows, all from one sample in a study of regulatory T cells in long-lasting Graves disease. One entry per CDR3 protein, called by TCRdb with MiXCR from the multiplex PCR reads. The data show roughly 430,000 distinct CDR3 sequences, roughly 23% seen once. This specimen was peripheral blood mononuclear cells (PBMCs), taken when the disease was refractory, from a patient treated with antithyroid drugs. The receptors shown here come from a female donor with Graves disease. The CDR3 runs from the conserved cysteine through the conserved F or W. A D gene is named only where the DNA matches it firmly. Part of the rows lack a size; the others show once, few, many or a class for expanded clones.

v_call	clone_size	d_call	j_call	cdr3_nt	cdr3_aa
TRBV6-1	many	TRBD2	TRBJ2-7	TGTGCCAGCAGGATCCGGTTGGATAGCGGGAACGAGCAGTACTTC	CASRIRLDSGNEQYF
TRBV30	once	TRBD1	TRBJ2-3	TGTGCCTGGAGCGCCGACAGGGGTAGAGATACGCAGTATTTT	CAWSADRGRDTQYF
TRBV19	-	TRBD2	TRBJ2-4	TGTGCCAGTAGTATACAGACCGGGACTAGCGGGAGACTAGCCAAAAACATTCAGTACTTC	CASSIQTGTSGRLAKNIQYF
TRBV3-1	-	TRBD1	TRBJ2-6	TGTGCCAGCAGCCAAGATCTCGGACAGGGCTCTGGGGCCAACGTCCTGACTTTC	CASSQDLGQGSGANVLTF
TRBV6-1	many	-	TRBJ2-2	TGTGCCAGCAGTCCGCGGCCGGGACAACCCGGGGAGCTGTTTTTT	CASSPRPGQPGELFF
TRBV4-2	many	-	TRBJ1-4	TGTGCCAGCAGCCAAGATCTGTCACCAGCGGTGCTGTTTTTT	CASSQDLSPAVLFF
TRBV10-3	few	-	TRBJ1-1	TGTGCCATCAGTGAGTCGAGAGATTCTATGAACACTGAAGCTTTCTTT	CAISESRDSMNTEAFF
TRBV7-2	-	-	TRBJ2-7	TGTGCCAGCACTTTTGGGTCCTACGAGCAGTACTTC	CASTFGSYEQYF
TRBV11-2	many	-	TRBJ2-7	TGTGCCAGCAGCTTAGGACCAACAGGAGAGCAGTACTTC	CASSLGPTGEQYF
TRBV25-1	-	-	TRBJ1-6	TGTGCCAGCAGTGAGGACCGCGCGAATTCACCCCTCCACTTT	CASSEDRANSPLHF
TRBV28	many	TRBD1	TRBJ1-5	TGTGCCAGCAGTGAGGGACAGGGCTATCAGCCCCAGCATTTT	CASSEGQGYQPQHF
TRBV7-8	-	TRBD2	TRBJ2-1	TGTGCCAGCAGCCGTAGCGGGAGGGCCCTGGGCAATGAGCAGTTCTTC	CASSRSGRALGNEQFF
TRBV28	many	-	TRBJ2-7	TGTGCCAGCAGCCCCCCGGACACTTCCTACGAGCAGTACTTC	CASSPPDTSYEQYF
TRBV3-1	few	-	TRBJ2-1	TGTGCCAGCAGCCAAGCACGGACAAAGGTTGAGCAGTTCTTC	CASSQARTKVEQFF
TRBV10-3	many	-	TRBJ2-7	TGTGCCATCAGTGAGCCTTCAGGACGGTACGAGCAGTACTTC	CAISEPSGRYEQYF
TRBV7-9	-	TRBD2	TRBJ2-7	TGTGCCAGCAGCCCAACTAGCGGGAGTGCCTACGAGCAGTACTTC	CASSPTSGSAYEQYF
TRBV28	few	TRBD1	TRBJ2-5	TGTGCCAGCAGCGCAACAGGGGATATACAGTACTTC	CASSATGDIQYF
TRBV6-1	-	-	TRBJ2-3	TGTGCCAGCAGTGAAGTTACTAGCACAGATACGCAGTATTTT	CASSEVTSTDTQYF
TRBV20-1	many	-	TRBJ1-4	TGCAGTGCTAGAGATCGGGCCGGGGAAAAACTGTTTTTT	CSARDRAGEKLFF
TRBV12-3/TRBV12-4	many	-	TRBJ2-1	TGTGCCAGCAGTCCTCAGCGCGCGGGTAACAATGAGCAGTTCTTC	CASSPQRAGNNEQFF
TRBV9	many	-	TRBJ1-2	TGTGCCAGCACCAGCCTGGCGGGCTATGGCTACACCTTC	CASTSLAGYGYTF
TRBV20-1	-	-	TRBJ1-5	TGCAGTGTTCGGACCCTTAGCAATCAGCCCCAGCATTTT	CSVRTLSNQPQHF
TRBV14	-	TRBD1	TRBJ2-7	TGTGCCAGCAGCCGCGGACAGGGCGCTTCAGCAAGGGAGCAGTACTTC	CASSRGQGASAREQYF